Listed here are 8 T cell receptor beta chains from one sample, sequenced in a study of graft-versus-host responses after intestinal transplantation. Clones were sequenced by immunoSEQ multiplex PCR, and TCRdb holds only the in-frame ones, with some missing. The sample gives under 25,000 clones, around 86% of which show up once; around half is in the top ten. This material consisted of bone marrow, taken about 130 days after transplant. The receptors here all came from a human patient who received an intestinal transplant, so some T cells may come from the graft donor.

This sequence joins TRBV21-1 and TRBJ2-1; the table's D gene call, TRBD2, was not cross checked with the DNA. TRBV21-1 is a recognized pseudogene. The CDR3 runs to 17 residues. CDR3 protein: CASSPSLAGQSYNEQFF. The CDR3 DNA reads as TGTGCCAGCAGCCCTTCTCTAGCGGGACAATCCTACAATGAGCAGTTCTTC.

The J gene is TRBJ2-3, the V gene TRBV29-1; tentative D call: TRBD1 (6 bases). The ends were cut back, 8 bases at V and 0 bases at J, with 15 bases in the middle. In germline, CDR1 is SQVTM, CDR2 ANQGSEA. CDR3 length: 14 residues. This CDR3 reads CSILTGSSTDTQYF. DNA for the CDR3: TGCAGCATCCTGACAGGCTCTAGCACAGATACGCAGTATTTT.

The V and J genes are TRBV4-1 and TRBJ1-1; TRBD1 might be the D (6 bases). This CDR3 is 16 amino acids long. V lost 4 bases to trimming and J lost 6 bases, with 21 bases between them. CDR1 MGHRA and CDR2 YSYEKL come from the germline V gene. Here the CDR3 reads CASSLEAGVAFAEAFF. For the CDR3, the DNA is TGCGCCAGCAGCCTCGAGGCAGGGGTGGCCTTCGCTGAAGCTTTCTTT.

The V and J genes are TRBV9 and TRBJ1-3; no definite D call. Trimming removed 0 bases from V and 7 bases from J, with 14 bases in between. The CDR3 covers 15 residues. Germline CDR1 and CDR2: SGDLS and YYNGEE. CDR3 region: CASSVDLGSGNTIYF. In nucleotides, the CDR3 is TGTGCCAGCAGCGTAGATCTGGGGAGTGGTAACACCATATATTTT.

The chain carries TRBV6-1 and TRBJ1-2; D is unclear. CDR3 length: 14 residues. The germline V and J ends were trimmed by 0 bases and 8 bases, with 13 bases remaining between them. The V gene's germline CDR1 is MNHNS and CDR2 SASEGT. CDR3 in amino acids: CASSEAGLGGGYTF. In DNA form, the CDR3 reads TGTGCCAGCAGTGAAGCCGGGTTGGGCGGGGGCTACACCTTC.

This chain uses TRBV6-6 with TRBJ1-4; D gene uncertain. CDR1 MNHNY and CDR2 SVGAGI come from the germline V gene (reference sequence). The CDR3 has 14 amino acids. Trimming removed 6 bases from V and 0 bases from J, with 8 bases in between. CDR3 DNA: TGTGCCAGCAGCCCCCTTACAACTAATGAAAAACTGTTTTTT. Translated, it gives CASSPLTTNEKLFF.

J is TRBJ2-3 and V is TRBV28; 7 bases align to TRBD1. The V and J ends lost 6 bases and 6 bases, in that order; junction bases with no gene match: 12. This CDR3 spans 15 amino acids. Germline V gives CDR1 MDHEN, CDR2 SYDVKM. This CDR3 reads CASSPGQVNRDTQYF. The CDR3 DNA follows: TGTGCCAGCAGCCCCGGACAGGTGAATCGGGATACGCAGTATTTT.

The CDR3 region has the DNA TGTGCCACCAGCAGAGACCGCCGGCCGACAGGGTTTAATTTCGGTGAAAAACTGTTTTTT. Residues: CATSRDRRPTGFNFGEKLFF. The chain employs TRBV15 and TRBJ1-4; TRBD1 matches at 7 bases. Germline CDR1 is LNHNV and CDR2 is YYDKDF (reference sequence). The CDR3 length is 20 residues. V trimming: 0 bases; J trimming: 7 bases; junction bases outside the gene matches: 20.